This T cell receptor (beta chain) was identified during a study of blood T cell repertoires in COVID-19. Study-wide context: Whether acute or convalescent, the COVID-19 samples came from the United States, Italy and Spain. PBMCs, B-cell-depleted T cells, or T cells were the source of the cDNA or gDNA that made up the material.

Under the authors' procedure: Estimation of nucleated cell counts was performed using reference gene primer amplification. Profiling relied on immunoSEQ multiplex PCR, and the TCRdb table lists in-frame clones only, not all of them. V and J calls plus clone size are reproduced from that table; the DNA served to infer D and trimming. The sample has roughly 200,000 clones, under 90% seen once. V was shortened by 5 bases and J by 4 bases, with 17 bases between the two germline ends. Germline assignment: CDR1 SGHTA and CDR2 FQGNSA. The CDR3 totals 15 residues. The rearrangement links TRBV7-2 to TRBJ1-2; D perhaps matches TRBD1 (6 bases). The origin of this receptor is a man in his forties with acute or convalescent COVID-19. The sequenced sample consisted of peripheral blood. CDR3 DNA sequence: TGTGCCAGCAGCCCTTACAGGGAGGGTGCCTATGGCTACACCTTC. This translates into CASSPYREGAYGYTF. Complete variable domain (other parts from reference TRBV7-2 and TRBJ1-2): GAGVSQSPSNKVTEKGKDVELRCDPISGHTALYWYRQSLGQGLEFLIYFQGNSAPDKSGLPSDRFSAERTGGSVSTLTIQRTQQEDSAVYLCASSPYREGAYGYTFGSGTRLTVV.